This is a list of T cell receptor beta chains from one sample in a study of shared clonotypes between healthy human individuals. Assay used: immunoSEQ multiplex PCR; TCRdb lists only in-frame clones, some missing. The repertoire holds about 700,000 clones, with roughly 94% as singletons. Material for sequencing was naive CD8+ T cells sorted from blood. These receptors were obtained from a man aged 30 to 45 in good health. Both conserved end residues are part of each CDR3. D genes are given only for firm matches. Clone size appears in some rows only: once, few, many, or a class for an expanded clone.

v_call	j_call	clone_size	d_call	cdr3_nt	cdr3_aa
TRBV27	TRBJ1-5	NA	TRBD1	TGTGCCAGCAGTTGGACAGGGGGTCAGCCCCAGCATTTT	CASSWTGGQPQHF
TRBV29-1	TRBJ1-2	NA	NA	TGCAGCGTTGAACCAGAGTATAGCTATGGCTACACCTTC	CSVEPEYSYGYTF
TRBV7-3	TRBJ1-1	once	NA	TGTGCCAGCAGCATTTCCTTGAACACTGAAGCTTTCTTT	CASSISLNTEAFF
TRBV29-1	TRBJ2-7	NA	NA	TGCAGCGTTGAACACGACTCCTACGAGCAGTACTTC	CSVEHDSYEQYF
TRBV7-9	TRBJ2-3	few	NA	TGTGCCAGCAGCTCGAGGGGGGCCCCGGCAGATACGCAGTATTTT	CASSSRGAPADTQYF
TRBV7-2	TRBJ1-1	once	NA	TGTGCCAGCAGCTTACGATCGAACACTGAAGCTTTCTTT	CASSLRSNTEAFF
TRBV15	TRBJ1-1	NA	TRBD1	TGTGCCACCAGCAGAGTGGGACAGTTGAACACTGAAGCTTTCTTT	CATSRVGQLNTEAFF
TRBV7-9	TRBJ2-7	NA	NA	TGTGCCAGCAGCTTAGCCATTGGATACGGCGAGCAGTACTTC	CASSLAIGYGEQYF
TRBV6-1	TRBJ1-2	NA	NA	TGTGCCAGCAGTGAGGACAGTCGGACCACCTTC	CASSEDSRTTF
TRBV7-9	TRBJ2-7	NA	NA	TGTGCCAGCAGCTTCGAAAAGGGAGCAATCAACGAGCAGTACTTC	CASSFEKGAINEQYF
TRBV5-1	TRBJ2-2	once	NA	TGCGCCAGCAAGGGGGCCGGGGAGCTGTTTTTT	CASKGAGELFF
TRBV19	TRBJ2-4	NA	TRBD1	TGTGCCAGTAGTTCCGGGACAGGGTTTGTCTTC	CASSSGTGFVF
TRBV7-6	TRBJ2-6	NA	TRBD1	TGTGCCAGCAGCTACCGGACAGGGAGCTCTGGGGCCAACGTCCTGACTTTC	CASSYRTGSSGANVLTF
TRBV10-2	TRBJ2-7	NA	TRBD1	TGCGCCAGCAGTGAACATGGATTGGTGGACAGGGGACACTACGAGCAGTACTTC	CASSEHGLVDRGHYEQYF
TRBV5-1	TRBJ2-2	NA	TRBD1	TGCGCCACTGGATCATGGGGACAGGGGGCCTCGAACACCGGGGAGCTGTTTTTT	CATGSWGQGASNTGELFF
TRBV29-1	TRBJ2-7	NA	TRBD1	TGCAGCGTTGTTCCGGGGAGTCTTGGACAGGGCTACGAGCAGTACTTC	CSVVPGSLGQGYEQYF
TRBV7-7	TRBJ2-1	NA	TRBD1	TGTGCTAGCAGCTCAATGTTAGGGAGACAGGGTAGTAATGAGCAGTTCTTC	CASSSMLGRQGSNEQFF
TRBV7-2	TRBJ2-7	NA	TRBD2	TGTGCCAGCAGCTTAGATAGGGAGGGTAGCGGGAGCCAGGGTTACGAGCAGTACTTC	CASSLDREGSGSQGYEQYF
TRBV13	TRBJ2-3	NA	TRBD2	TGTGCCAGCAGCTCTACGCGGGGGGGTACAGCAGATACGCAGTATTTT	CASSSTRGGTADTQYF
TRBV7-6	TRBJ2-7	once	TRBD2	TGTGCCAGCAGCTTAGTCACTAGCGGGAGGAGTGAGCAGTACTTC	CASSLVTSGRSEQYF
TRBV19	TRBJ2-7	NA	NA	TGTGCCACCTTAGCGGACAGTTCCTACGAGCAGTACTTC	CATLADSSYEQYF
TRBV11-2	TRBJ1-3	NA	TRBD1	TGTGCCAGCAGACCCGGAGATGACAGGGCCGGAAACACCATATATTTT	CASRPGDDRAGNTIYF
TRBV5-5	TRBJ1-3	NA	TRBD1	TGTGCCAGCAGCCAGACAGGGGAGCGTGGAAACACCATATATTTT	CASSQTGERGNTIYF
TRBV5-5	TRBJ2-7	NA	TRBD1	TGTGCCAGCAGCTTGGTTAGGGGGCTTGAGCAGTACTTC	CASSLVRGLEQYF
TRBV28	TRBJ2-5	once	NA	TGTGCCAGCAGCCAAGGTACCTACTTCCCCGGTCGATCGTACCAAGAGACCCAGTACTTC	CASSQGTYFPGRSYQETQYF
TRBV15	TRBJ1-2	NA	TRBD1	TGTGCCACCAGCAGAGCGGACAGGGGCTATGGCTACACCTTC	CATSRADRGYGYTF
TRBV5-1	TRBJ2-1	once	NA	TGCGCCAGCAGCGGGGACGGGGAGCAGTTCTTC	CASSGDGEQFF
TRBV28	TRBJ1-4	NA	NA	TGTGCCAGCATCGACAGAAAGATAGAAAAACTGTTTTTT	CASIDRKIEKLFF
TRBV5-4	TRBJ2-7	NA	NA	TGTGCCAGCAGCAAGGGACCGGGATCCTACGAGCAGTACTTC	CASSKGPGSYEQYF
TRBV5-4	TRBJ2-7	NA	NA	TGTGCCAGCAGCTTGGGGTTCGAGCAGTACTTC	CASSLGFEQYF
TRBV7-9	TRBJ2-5	NA	TRBD2	TGTGCCAGCAGCGCAAGCGCTAGCGGAACACAAGAGACCCAGTACTTC	CASSASASGTQETQYF
TRBV7-9	TRBJ2-7	once	NA	TGTGCCAGCAGCTTAGAAATAACTCGACAGGGAGGCTCCCTCTACGAGCAGTACTTC	CASSLEITRQGGSLYEQYF
TRBV7-9	TRBJ2-7	few	TRBD2	TGTGCCAGCAGCTTGGGTCTAGCGGTCTACGAGCAGTACTTC	CASSLGLAVYEQYF
TRBV5-6	TRBJ1-2	NA	NA	TGTGCCAGCAGCTTGAGGCAAGGGGGGTTCTATGGCTACACCTTC	CASSLRQGGFYGYTF
TRBV30	TRBJ1-1	NA	NA	TGTGCCTGGAACGAGATTGACACTGAAGCTTTCTTT	CAWNEIDTEAFF
TRBV30	TRBJ2-4	once	NA	TGTGCCTGGAGGGTAGGGGATAGTGCCAAAAACATTCAGTACTTC	CAWRVGDSAKNIQYF
TRBV27	TRBJ2-5	NA	TRBD1	TGTGCCAGCAGTTTTGGAGTCCAGGGGGTGTGGGAGACCCAGTACTTC	CASSFGVQGVWETQYF
TRBV6-5	TRBJ2-3	NA	NA	TGTGCCAGCAGTAGCTTGGGAGGTAGCACAGATACGCAGTATTTT	CASSSLGGSTDTQYF